This section outlines one T cell receptor (beta chain) sequence together with its context. What it recognizes is unknown. The sample originates from a study of cytomegalovirus exposure and HLA in healthy donors. Findings of the study overall: A list of roughly 180 TCR beta chains associated with cytomegalovirus was given. Later analysis revealed greater clonal expansion in HLA-associated TCR beta chains than in equally common others. CMV serostatus alone was available as immune exposure information.

Amplification used 60 Vbeta primers and 13 Jbeta primers. Clones were read by immunoSEQ multiplex PCR, and TCRdb kept only the in-frame ones, dropping some. This sample has about 160,000 clones; roughly nine tenths occur once, and the top ten carry 0.7% to 1%. Germline V lookup: CDR1 SGHNT, CDR2 YYREEE (reference sequence). CDR3 length: 15 residues. V was pared by 4 bases and J by 4 bases, with 17 bases between. This receptor was taken from a woman aged 30 to 39 in good health and CMV-seronegative. Sequenced sample: PBMCs. This chain uses TRBV5-4 with TRBJ1-2; D is perhaps TRBD1 (6 bases). CDR3 residues: CASSPSRGGPYGYTF. The CDR3 bases are TGTGCCAGCAGCCCCAGTCGGGGGGGGCCCTATGGCTACACCTTC.